The T cell receptor (beta chain) under discussion was sequenced for a study of response to subunit inactivated influenza vaccine. Deletions cut 3 bases from V and 4 bases from J, with 14 bases between. The CDR3 contains 15 residues. Germline CDR1 reads SGHRS; CDR2 reads YFSETQ. In its sample, this clonotype was seen a few times. What it binds is not known. Study findings and constraints: With each seasonal influenza vaccination, the authors suggested, few new T cells are recruited.

TCRdb itself ran the RT-PCR reads through MiXCR, one entry per CDR3 protein. The sample contains roughly 570,000 distinct CDR3 sequences, under 15% of which appear only once. The chain is built from TRBV5-1 and TRBJ2-1; D gene ambiguous. Sequencing used PBMCs from blood, obtained about 40 days after vaccination. This receptor was identified in a man aged 50-60 years who received an inactivated influenza vaccine. CDR3 nucleotides: TGCGCCAGCAGCTCCTCCCGGAGTGTTTACAATGAGCAGTTCTTC. Protein: CASSSSRSVYNEQFF.